These T cell receptor beta chains were read from a single sample in a study of Ad26.COV2.S vaccination and SARS-CoV-2 variants. Data came from immunoSEQ multiplex PCR; TCRdb stores just in-frame clones and leaves some out. Of about 350,000 clones in the sample, 86% were seen once. Sequenced material: peripheral blood, taken in a trial of Ad26.COV2.S vaccine versus placebo. The receptors originated from a person aged 18-65 years who received the Ad26.COV2.S COVID-19 vaccine or a placebo. The CDR3 runs from the conserved cysteine through the conserved F or W. The D gene is left open where the match is weak. The size entry is marked missing in some rows and otherwise reads once, few, many or a size class.

j_gene: TRBJ1-1
v_gene: TRBV2
abundance: NA
d_gene: NA
CDR3nt: TGTGCCAGCCTTCAGGGCACTGAAGCTTTCTTT
CDR3aa: CASLQGTEAFF

j_gene: TRBJ2-7
v_gene: TRBV4-1
abundance: NA
d_gene: NA
CDR3nt: TGCGCCAGCAGCCAAGGCAACGACTACGAGCAGTACTTC
CDR3aa: CASSQGNDYEQYF

j_gene: TRBJ2-3
v_gene: TRBV9
abundance: NA
d_gene: TRBD2
CDR3nt: TGTGCCAGCAGCGTGAGCGGGAGTTCAGATACGCAGTATTTT
CDR3aa: CASSVSGSSDTQYF

j_gene: TRBJ2-7
v_gene: TRBV6-2/TRBV6-3
abundance: few
d_gene: TRBD2
CDR3nt: TGTGCCAGCAGACCTCGTGGACTAGCGGGGGGGCTCTCCTACGAGCAGTACTTC
CDR3aa: CASRPRGLAGGLSYEQYF

j_gene: TRBJ2-5
v_gene: TRBV30
abundance: NA
d_gene: TRBD2
CDR3nt: TGTGCCTGGAGCGCTGGACTAGCGGGAGTTGAGACCCAGTACTTC
CDR3aa: CAWSAGLAGVETQYF

j_gene: TRBJ2-7
v_gene: TRBV12-3/TRBV12-4
abundance: NA
d_gene: NA
CDR3nt: TGTGCCAGCAGTGACCCCTACTACGAGCAGTACTTC
CDR3aa: CASSDPYYEQYF

j_gene: TRBJ2-1
v_gene: TRBV12-5
abundance: NA
d_gene: NA
CDR3nt: TGTGCTAGTGGTTTAGCTCCCGGGACCGGGTACAATGAGCAGTTCTTC
CDR3aa: CASGLAPGTGYNEQFF

j_gene: TRBJ2-2
v_gene: TRBV12-3/TRBV12-4
abundance: NA
d_gene: NA
CDR3nt: TGTGCCAGCAGGGGGCTCACCGGGGAGCTGTTTTTT
CDR3aa: CASRGLTGELFF

j_gene: TRBJ2-1
v_gene: TRBV29-1
abundance: NA
d_gene: NA
CDR3nt: TGCAGCGTTGCCGGAGCGGTCGAGCAGTTCTTC
CDR3aa: CSVAGAVEQFF

j_gene: TRBJ2-7
v_gene: TRBV7-2
abundance: once
d_gene: NA
CDR3nt: TGTGCCAGCAGCGTCACAGGTTCCCCCGTCTACGAGCAGTACTTC
CDR3aa: CASSVTGSPVYEQYF

j_gene: TRBJ1-6
v_gene: TRBV18
abundance: NA
d_gene: NA
CDR3nt: TGTGCCAGCTCACCTCGGCTAGGGGCAGCCTATAATTCACCCCTCCACTTT
CDR3aa: CASSPRLGAAYNSPLHF

j_gene: TRBJ1-2
v_gene: TRBV28
abundance: NA
d_gene: NA
CDR3nt: TGTGCCAGCAGTTTCAGACAGGTCTCTGGCTACACCTTC
CDR3aa: CASSFRQVSGYTF

j_gene: TRBJ1-1
v_gene: TRBV19
abundance: NA
d_gene: TRBD1
CDR3nt: TGTGCCGTACAGGGGGGATTCACTGAAGCTTTCTTT
CDR3aa: CAVQGGFTEAFF

j_gene: TRBJ2-7
v_gene: TRBV7-8
abundance: NA
d_gene: TRBD2
CDR3nt: TGTGCCAGCAGCTATACCGGAGGGAGGGACGAGCAGTACTTC
CDR3aa: CASSYTGGRDEQYF

j_gene: TRBJ1-3
v_gene: TRBV24-1
abundance: NA
d_gene: NA
CDR3nt: TGTGCCACCAGTGATTCCAGCGGCTCTGGAAACACCATATATTTT
CDR3aa: CATSDSSGSGNTIYF

j_gene: TRBJ2-1
v_gene: TRBV6-5
abundance: NA
d_gene: TRBD2
CDR3nt: TGTGCCAGCAGTTACCCGGGACTAGCGAACAATGAGCAGTTCTTC
CDR3aa: CASSYPGLANNEQFF

j_gene: TRBJ1-6
v_gene: TRBV12-3/TRBV12-4
abundance: NA
d_gene: NA
CDR3nt: TGTGCCAGCAGTCAGGGATATTCACCCCTCCACTTT
CDR3aa: CASSQGYSPLHF

j_gene: TRBJ2-7
v_gene: TRBV28
abundance: NA
d_gene: TRBD2
CDR3nt: TGTGCCAGCAGTACTTGGACTAGCGGGGGGGTATACGAGCAGTACTTC
CDR3aa: CASSTWTSGGVYEQYF

j_gene: TRBJ2-7
v_gene: TRBV27
abundance: once
d_gene: NA
CDR3nt: TGTGCCAGCAGTTTGATACAGTCGGGGATCTCCTACGAGCAGTACTTC
CDR3aa: CASSLIQSGISYEQYF

j_gene: TRBJ2-1
v_gene: TRBV4-3
abundance: once
d_gene: NA
CDR3nt: TGCGCCAGCAGCCAAGGTACTGCGAGGAGCAATGAGCAGTTCTTC
CDR3aa: CASSQGTARSNEQFF

j_gene: TRBJ2-5
v_gene: TRBV11-2
abundance: NA
d_gene: TRBD1
CDR3nt: TGTGCCAGCAGCTTTGGGACAGGAGGACAAGAGACCCAGTACTTC
CDR3aa: CASSFGTGGQETQYF

j_gene: TRBJ1-1
v_gene: TRBV10-3
abundance: NA
d_gene: NA
CDR3nt: TGTGCCATCAGTGCCGACAGCAGGAACACTGAAGCTTTCTTT
CDR3aa: CAISADSRNTEAFF

j_gene: TRBJ1-5
v_gene: TRBV6-2/TRBV6-3
abundance: NA
d_gene: NA
CDR3nt: TGTGCCAGCAGTTATCAGGGACTTAGCAATCAGCCCCAGCATTTT
CDR3aa: CASSYQGLSNQPQHF

j_gene: TRBJ1-1
v_gene: TRBV5-1
abundance: NA
d_gene: NA
CDR3nt: TGCGCCAGCAGCTTGGAGGGCAGCACCACTGAAGCTTTCTTT
CDR3aa: CASSLEGSTTEAFF

j_gene: TRBJ2-2
v_gene: TRBV28
abundance: NA
d_gene: TRBD2
CDR3nt: TGTGCCAGCAGTTTCCCCGGACTAGTGGGCGGGGAGCTGTTTTTT
CDR3aa: CASSFPGLVGGELFF

j_gene: TRBJ1-2
v_gene: TRBV7-8
abundance: NA
d_gene: TRBD1
CDR3nt: TGTGCCAGCAGCTTAGCATATGATCCGGGACAGGCTTCTAACTATGGCTACACCTTC
CDR3aa: CASSLAYDPGQASNYGYTF

j_gene: TRBJ2-7
v_gene: TRBV7-6
abundance: NA
d_gene: TRBD2
CDR3nt: TGTGCCAGCAGCCCGACTAGCGGGGAACCCATCTACGAGCAGTACTTC
CDR3aa: CASSPTSGEPIYEQYF

j_gene: TRBJ2-4
v_gene: TRBV7-2
abundance: NA
d_gene: TRBD2
CDR3nt: TGTGCCAGCACCTCCGGGACTAGCGGGGGGGCCAAAAACATTCAGTACTTC
CDR3aa: CASTSGTSGGAKNIQYF

j_gene: TRBJ2-1
v_gene: TRBV2
abundance: NA
d_gene: TRBD1
CDR3nt: TGTGCCACCCCAGTTGAGAACCGGGACAGGGTGTATGAGCAGTTCTTC
CDR3aa: CATPVENRDRVYEQFF

j_gene: TRBJ1-2
v_gene: TRBV6-2/TRBV6-3
abundance: NA
d_gene: NA
CDR3nt: TGTGCCAGCAGCTCCTACAGGGCAGGAGGCTACACCTTC
CDR3aa: CASSSYRAGGYTF

j_gene: TRBJ2-5
v_gene: TRBV7-9
abundance: NA
d_gene: TRBD1
CDR3nt: TGTGCCAGCAGCTTCGGACAGGGCCGACGAGAGGAGACCCAGTACTTC
CDR3aa: CASSFGQGRREETQYF

j_gene: TRBJ2-7
v_gene: TRBV7-9
abundance: once
d_gene: TRBD2
CDR3nt: TGTGCCAGCAGCTTAAAAACTAGCGGGAGCTACGAGCAGTACTTC
CDR3aa: CASSLKTSGSYEQYF

j_gene: TRBJ2-2
v_gene: TRBV6-4
abundance: NA
d_gene: NA
CDR3nt: TGTGCCAGCACCTTAGAGGCAGGGACTGGAACCGGGGAGCTGTTTTTT
CDR3aa: CASTLEAGTGTGELFF

j_gene: TRBJ1-6
v_gene: TRBV9
abundance: few
d_gene: NA
CDR3nt: TGTGCCAGCAGCTTAGGGGGGTATAATTCACCCCTCCACTTT
CDR3aa: CASSLGGYNSPLHF

j_gene: TRBJ1-1
v_gene: TRBV6-5
abundance: many
d_gene: NA
CDR3nt: TGTGCCAGCAGTCAACCCACAGGGAACACTGAAGCTTTCTTT
CDR3aa: CASSQPTGNTEAFF